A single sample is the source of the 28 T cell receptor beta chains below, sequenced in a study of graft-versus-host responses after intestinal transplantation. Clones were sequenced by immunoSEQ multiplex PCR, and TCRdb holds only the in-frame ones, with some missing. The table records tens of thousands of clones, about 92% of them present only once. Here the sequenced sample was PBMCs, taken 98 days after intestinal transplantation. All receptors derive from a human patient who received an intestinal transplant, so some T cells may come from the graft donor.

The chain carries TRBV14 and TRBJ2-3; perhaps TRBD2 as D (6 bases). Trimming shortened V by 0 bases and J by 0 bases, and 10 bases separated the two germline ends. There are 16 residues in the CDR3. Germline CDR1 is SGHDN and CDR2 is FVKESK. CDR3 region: CASSQEGGISTDTQYF. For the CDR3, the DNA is TGTGCCAGCAGCCAAGAGGGGGGAATTAGCACAGATACGCAGTATTTT.

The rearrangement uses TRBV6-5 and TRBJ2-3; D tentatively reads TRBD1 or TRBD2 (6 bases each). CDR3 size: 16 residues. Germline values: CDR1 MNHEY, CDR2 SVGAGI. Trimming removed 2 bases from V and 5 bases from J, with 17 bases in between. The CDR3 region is CASSYRGLLERDTQYF. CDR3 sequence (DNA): TGTGCCAGCAGTTACCGGGGGCTTTTGGAAAGAGATACGCAGTATTTT.

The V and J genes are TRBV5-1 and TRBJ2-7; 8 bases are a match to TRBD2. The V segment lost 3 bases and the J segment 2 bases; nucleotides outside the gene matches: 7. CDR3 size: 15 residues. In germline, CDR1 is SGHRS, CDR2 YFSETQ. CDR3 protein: CASSSRTSRAYEQYF. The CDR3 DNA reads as TGCGCCAGCAGCTCAAGGACTAGCCGAGCCTACGAGCAGTACTTC.

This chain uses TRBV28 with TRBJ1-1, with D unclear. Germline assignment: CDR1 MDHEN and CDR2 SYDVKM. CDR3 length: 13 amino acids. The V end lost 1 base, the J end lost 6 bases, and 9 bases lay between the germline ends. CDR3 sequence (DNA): TGTGCCAGCAGTTTATCCCACCAGCCTGAAGCTTTCTTT. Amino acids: CASSLSHQPEAFF.

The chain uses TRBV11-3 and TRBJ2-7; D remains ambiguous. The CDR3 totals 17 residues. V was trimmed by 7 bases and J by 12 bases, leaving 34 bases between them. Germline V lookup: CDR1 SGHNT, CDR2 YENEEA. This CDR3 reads CASTRSPQTPKVTRWYF. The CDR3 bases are TGTGCCAGCACCCGCAGCCCACAAACACCCAAAGTAACCCGCTGGTACTTC. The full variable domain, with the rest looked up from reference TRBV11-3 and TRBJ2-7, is EAGVVQSPRYKIIEKKQPVAFWCNPISGHNTLYWYLQNLGQGPELLIRYENEEAVDDSQLPKDRFSAERLKGVDSTLKIQPAELGDSAVYLCASTRSPQTPKVTRWYFGPGTRLTVT.

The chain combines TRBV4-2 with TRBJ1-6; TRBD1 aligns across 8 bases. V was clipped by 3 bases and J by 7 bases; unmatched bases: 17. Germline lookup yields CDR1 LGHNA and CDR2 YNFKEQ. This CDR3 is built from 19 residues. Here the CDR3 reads CASSQEAGAPGGGNSPLHF. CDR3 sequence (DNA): TGTGCCAGCAGCCAGGAAGCGGGGGCTCCAGGGGGCGGGAATTCACCCCTCCACTTT.

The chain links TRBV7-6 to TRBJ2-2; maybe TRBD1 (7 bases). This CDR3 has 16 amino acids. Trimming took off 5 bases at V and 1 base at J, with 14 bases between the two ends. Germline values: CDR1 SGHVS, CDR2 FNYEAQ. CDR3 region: CASSPQGGLNTGELFF. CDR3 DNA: TGTGCCAGCAGCCCTCAGGGGGGACTGAACACCGGGGAGCTGTTTTTT.

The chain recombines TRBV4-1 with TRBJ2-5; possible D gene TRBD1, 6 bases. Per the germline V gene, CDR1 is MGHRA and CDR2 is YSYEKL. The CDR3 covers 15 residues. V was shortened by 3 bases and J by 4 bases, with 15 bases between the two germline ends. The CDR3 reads CASSQIQGSIETQYF. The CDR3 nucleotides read TGCGCCAGCAGCCAGATACAGGGTAGCATAGAGACCCAGTACTTC.

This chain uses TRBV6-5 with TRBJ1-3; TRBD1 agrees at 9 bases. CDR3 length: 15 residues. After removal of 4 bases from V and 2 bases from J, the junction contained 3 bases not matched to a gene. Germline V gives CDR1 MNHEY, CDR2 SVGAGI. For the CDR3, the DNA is TGTGCCAGCAGTTGGGACAGGGAGCCTGGAAACACCATATATTTT. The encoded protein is CASSWDREPGNTIYF.

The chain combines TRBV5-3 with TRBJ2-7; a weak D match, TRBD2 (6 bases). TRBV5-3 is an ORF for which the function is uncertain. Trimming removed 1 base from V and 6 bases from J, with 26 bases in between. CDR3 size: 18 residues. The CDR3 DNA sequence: TGTGCCAGAAGCTTGCTTCGTCTTCGTTTGGGAGGTCGATCCGAGCAGTACTTC. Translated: CARSLLRLRLGGRSEQYF.

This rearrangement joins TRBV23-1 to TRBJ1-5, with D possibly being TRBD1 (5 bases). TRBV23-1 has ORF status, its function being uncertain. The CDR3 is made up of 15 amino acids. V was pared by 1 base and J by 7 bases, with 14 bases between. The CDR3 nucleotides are TGCGCCAGCAGTCAATACATCAGGGTTTGGCAGCCCCAGCATTTT. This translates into CASSQYIRVWQPQHF.

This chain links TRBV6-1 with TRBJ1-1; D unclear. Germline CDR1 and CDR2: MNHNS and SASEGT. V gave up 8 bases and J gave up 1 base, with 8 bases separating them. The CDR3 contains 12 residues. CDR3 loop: CASRGPNTEAFF. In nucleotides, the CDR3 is TGTGCCAGCCGAGGGCCGAACACTGAAGCTTTCTTT.

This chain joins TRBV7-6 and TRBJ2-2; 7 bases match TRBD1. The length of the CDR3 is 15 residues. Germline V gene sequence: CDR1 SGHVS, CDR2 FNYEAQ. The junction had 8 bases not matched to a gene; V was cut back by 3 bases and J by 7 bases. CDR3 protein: CASSFSRGGSGELFF. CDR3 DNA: TGTGCCAGCAGCTTTTCGCGAGGGGGCAGCGGGGAGCTGTTTTTT.

The CDR3 nucleotides are TGTGCCAGCAGCGCACAGGTAGGGGCCTACAATGAGCAGTTCTTC. Protein sequence: CASSAQVGAYNEQFF. The chain employs TRBV11-2 and TRBJ2-1; maybe TRBD1 (5 bases). The CDR3 consists of 15 residues. Trimming shortened V by 5 bases and J by 2 bases, and 13 bases separated the two germline ends. CDR1 and CDR2 from the germline V gene are SGHAT and FQNNGV. Combining the CDR3 with reference TRBV11-2 and TRBJ2-1 gives the whole variable domain EAGVAQSPRYKIIEKRQSVAFWCNPISGHATLYWYQQILGQGPKLLIQFQNNGVVDDSQLPKDRFSAERLKGVDSTLKIQPAKLEDSAVYLCASSAQVGAYNEQFFGPGTRLTVL.

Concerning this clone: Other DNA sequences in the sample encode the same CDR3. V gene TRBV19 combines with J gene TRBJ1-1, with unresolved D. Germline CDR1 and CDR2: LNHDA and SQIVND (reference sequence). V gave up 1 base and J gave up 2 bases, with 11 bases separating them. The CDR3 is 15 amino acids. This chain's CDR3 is CASSIVSQGNTEAFF. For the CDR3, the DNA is TGTGCCAGTAGTATAGTGTCCCAAGGTAACACTGAAGCTTTCTTT.

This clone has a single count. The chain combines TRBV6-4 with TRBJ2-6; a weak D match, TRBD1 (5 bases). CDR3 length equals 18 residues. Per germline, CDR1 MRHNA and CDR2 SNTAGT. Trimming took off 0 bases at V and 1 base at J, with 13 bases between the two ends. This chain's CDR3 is CASSDSIFKGSGANVLTF. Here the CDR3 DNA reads TGTGCCAGCAGTGACTCGATATTTAAGGGGTCTGGGGCCAACGTCCTGACTTTC.

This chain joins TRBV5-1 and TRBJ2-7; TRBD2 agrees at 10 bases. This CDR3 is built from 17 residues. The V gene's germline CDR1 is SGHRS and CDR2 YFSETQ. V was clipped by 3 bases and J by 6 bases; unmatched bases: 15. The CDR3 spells CASSWASSGRTFSEQYF. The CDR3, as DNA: TGCGCCAGCAGCTGGGCTTCTAGCGGGAGAACGTTTTCCGAGCAGTACTTC.

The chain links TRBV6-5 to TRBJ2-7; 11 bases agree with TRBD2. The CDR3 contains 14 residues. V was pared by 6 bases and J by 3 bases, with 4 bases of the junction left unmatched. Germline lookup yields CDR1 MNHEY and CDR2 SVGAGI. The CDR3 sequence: CASSPGTSGYEQYF. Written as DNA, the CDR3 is TGTGCCAGCAGCCCAGGGACTAGCGGCTACGAGCAGTACTTC.

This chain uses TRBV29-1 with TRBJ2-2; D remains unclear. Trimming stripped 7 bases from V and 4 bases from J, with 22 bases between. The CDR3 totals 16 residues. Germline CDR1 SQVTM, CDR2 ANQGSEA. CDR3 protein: CSAKGQYPRGTGELFF. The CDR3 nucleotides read TGCAGCGCAAAAGGGCAGTACCCGCGCGGCACCGGGGAGCTGTTTTTT.

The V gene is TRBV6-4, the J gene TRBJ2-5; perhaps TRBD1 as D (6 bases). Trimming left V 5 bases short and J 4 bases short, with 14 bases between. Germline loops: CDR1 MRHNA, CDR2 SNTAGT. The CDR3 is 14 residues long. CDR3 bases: TGTGCCAGCAGTTGCACAGGGTCGCGAGAGACCCAGTACTTC. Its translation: CASSCTGSRETQYF.

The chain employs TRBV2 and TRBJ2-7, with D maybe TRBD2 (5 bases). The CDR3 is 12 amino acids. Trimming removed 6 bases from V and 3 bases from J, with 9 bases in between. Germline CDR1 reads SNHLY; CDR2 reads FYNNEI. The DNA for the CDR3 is TGTGCCAGCAGCGGCCGGGACTACGAGCAGTACTTC. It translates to CASSGRDYEQYF.

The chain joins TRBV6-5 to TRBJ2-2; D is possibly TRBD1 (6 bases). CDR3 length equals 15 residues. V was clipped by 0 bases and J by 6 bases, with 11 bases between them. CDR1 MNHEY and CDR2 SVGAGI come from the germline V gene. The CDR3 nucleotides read TGTGCCAGCAGTTACTCCTTTGAGGGGGCCGGGGAGCTGTTTTTT. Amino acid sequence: CASSYSFEGAGELFF.

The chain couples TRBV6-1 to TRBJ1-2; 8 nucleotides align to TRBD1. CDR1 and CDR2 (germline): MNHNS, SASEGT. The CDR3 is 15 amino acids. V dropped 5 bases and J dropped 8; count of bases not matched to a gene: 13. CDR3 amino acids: CASSQGQGAVEGYTF. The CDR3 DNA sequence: TGTGCCAGCAGTCAAGGGCAGGGGGCGGTTGAAGGCTACACCTTC.

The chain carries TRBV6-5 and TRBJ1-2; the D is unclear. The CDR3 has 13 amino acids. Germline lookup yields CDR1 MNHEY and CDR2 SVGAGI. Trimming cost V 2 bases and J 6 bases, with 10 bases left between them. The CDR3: CASSYSRQNGYTF. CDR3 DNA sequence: TGTGCCAGCAGTTACAGTCGGCAGAATGGCTACACCTTC.

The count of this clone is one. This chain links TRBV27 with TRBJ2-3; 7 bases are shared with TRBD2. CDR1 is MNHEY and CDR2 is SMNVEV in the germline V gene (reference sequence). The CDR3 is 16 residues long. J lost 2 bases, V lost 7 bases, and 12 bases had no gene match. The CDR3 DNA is TGTGCCAGCAACGTAGGGGTAGCGGGCAACACAGATACGCAGTATTTT. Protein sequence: CASNVGVAGNTDTQYF.

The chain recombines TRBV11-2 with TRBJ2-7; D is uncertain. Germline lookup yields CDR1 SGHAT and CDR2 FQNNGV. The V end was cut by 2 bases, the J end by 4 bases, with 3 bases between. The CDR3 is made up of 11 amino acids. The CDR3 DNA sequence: TGTGCCAGCAGCTTACCTTACGAGCAGTACTTC. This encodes CASSLPYEQYF.

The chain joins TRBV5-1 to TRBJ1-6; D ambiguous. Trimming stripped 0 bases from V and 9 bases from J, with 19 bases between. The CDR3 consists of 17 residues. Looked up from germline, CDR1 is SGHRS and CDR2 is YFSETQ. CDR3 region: CASSLGWTGEWGSPLHF. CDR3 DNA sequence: TGCGCCAGCAGCTTGGGATGGACTGGAGAATGGGGTTCACCCCTCCACTTT. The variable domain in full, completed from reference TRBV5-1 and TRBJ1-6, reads KAGVTQTPRYLIKTRGQQVTLSCSPISGHRSVSWYQQTPGQGLQFLFEYFSETQRNKGNFPGRFSGRQFSNSRSEMNVSTLELGDSALYLCASSLGWTGEWGSPLHFGNGTRLTVT.

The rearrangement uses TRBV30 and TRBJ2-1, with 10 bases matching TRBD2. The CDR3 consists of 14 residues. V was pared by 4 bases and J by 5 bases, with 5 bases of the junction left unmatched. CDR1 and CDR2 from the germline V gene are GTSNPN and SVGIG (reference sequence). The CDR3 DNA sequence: TGTGCCTGGACTAGCGGGAGTAGGGACAATGAGCAGTTCTTC. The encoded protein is CAWTSGSRDNEQFF. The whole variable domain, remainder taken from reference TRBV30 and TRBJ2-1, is SQTIHQWPATLVQPVGSPLSLECTVEGTSNPNLYWYRQAAGRGLQLLFYSVGIGQISSEVPQNLSASRPQDRQFILSSKKLLLSDSGFYLCAWTSGSRDNEQFFGPGTRLTVL.